Following are 27 T cell receptor beta chains from one sample sequenced in a study of control samples from healthy donors and cancer patients. Assay used: immunoSEQ multiplex PCR; TCRdb lists only in-frame clones, some missing. The sample holds about 44,000 clones, around 87% seen once. Input material: PBMCs. The receptor source for this set is a woman aged 60-75 years with lung cancer.

The chain is built from TRBV7-6 and TRBJ2-3, with TRBD1 matching over 7 bases. Unmatched junction bases numbered 2, after V lost 3 bases and J lost 2 bases. Germline CDR1 reads SGHVS; CDR2 reads FNYEAQ. The CDR3 is 14 amino acids. CDR3 in DNA: TGTGCCAGCAGCTTGACAGGGCCCACAGATACGCAGTATTTT. It yields the protein CASSLTGPTDTQYF.

The chain uses TRBV6-1 and TRBJ1-3, with D unclear. Germline values: CDR1 MNHNS, CDR2 SASEGT. Trimming took off 1 base at V and 10 bases at J, with 8 bases between the two ends. This CDR3 comprises 12 residues. The DNA of the CDR3 is TGTGCCAGCAGTGAAGAAGGCACAACCATATATTTT. It codes for CASSEEGTTIYF.

The rearrangement uses TRBV24-1 and TRBJ2-7, with D maybe TRBD2 (5 bases). Germline-derived CDR1 and CDR2 are KGHDR and SFDVKD. Trimming removed 4 bases from V and 3 bases from J, with 9 bases in between. CDR3 size: 13 residues. CDR3 amino acids: CATSDGVDYEQYF. The CDR3 DNA reads as TGTGCCACCAGTGACGGGGTAGACTACGAGCAGTACTTC.

CDR3 region: CASSLDTSGANVLTF. For the CDR3, the DNA is TGTGCCAGCAGTCTAGACACCTCTGGGGCCAACGTCCTGACTTTC. The J gene is TRBJ2-6, the V gene TRBV28; no clear D gene. Germline V gene data show CDR1 as MDHEN and CDR2 as SYDVKM. V gave up 5 bases and J gave up 0 bases, with 8 bases separating them. The CDR3 length is 15 residues.

The chain has TRBV27 and TRBJ1-5, with D maybe TRBD1 (6 bases). CDR3 size: 15 residues. V lost 2 bases to trimming and J lost 1 base, with 9 bases between them. CDR1 is MNHEY, CDR2 SMNVEV, per germline (reference sequence). The CDR3 protein is CASSLLRGSNQPQHF. The CDR3 DNA reads as TGTGCCAGCAGTTTACTCAGGGGAAGCAATCAGCCCCAGCATTTT.

The gene calls are TRBV27 and TRBJ1-1; 12 bases are a match to TRBD1. The CDR3 runs 17 residues. The ends lost 3 bases at V and 11 bases at J; junction bases unmatched: 16. Germline values: CDR1 MNHEY, CDR2 SMNVEV (reference sequence). CDR3 sequence reads: CASSFLPGTGGVYYAFF. The DNA of the CDR3 is TGTGCCAGCAGTTTCCTCCCCGGGACAGGGGGCGTTTATTACGCTTTCTTT.

The CDR3 region is CASSQVWLHKQETQYF. The CDR3 DNA is TGTGCCAGCAGCCAAGTGTGGCTACACAAACAAGAGACCCAGTACTTC. This sequence joins TRBV14 and TRBJ2-5; the D is unclear. Germline V lookup: CDR1 SGHDN, CDR2 FVKESK. Trimming removed 1 base at V and 2 bases at J, with 14 bases between. The length of the CDR3 is 16 residues.

The rearrangement joins TRBV20-1 to TRBJ1-1, with TRBD1 identical over 10 bases. The CDR3 runs to 16 residues. With 3 bases clipped from V and 0 bases from J, the junction kept 7 bases outside the gene matches. Per the germline V gene, CDR1 is DFQATT and CDR2 is SNEGSKA (reference sequence). The CDR3 DNA sequence: TGCAGTGCTAGTCCGACAGGGGGCGGGATGAACACTGAAGCTTTCTTT. Protein: CSASPTGGGMNTEAFF.

This clone was counted between two and nine times. The chain is built from TRBV19 and TRBJ2-1; 13 bases map to TRBD2. There are 14 residues in the CDR3. Germline assignment: CDR1 LNHDA and CDR2 SQIVND (reference sequence). V trimming: 4 bases; J trimming: 10 bases; junction bases outside the gene matches: 4. In DNA, the CDR3 is TGTGCCAGTAGTACCCGGACTAGCGGGAGCGAGCAGTTCTTC. It translates to CASSTRTSGSEQFF. Drawing the rest from reference TRBV19 and TRBJ2-1, the complete variable domain is DGGITQSPKYLFRKEGQNVTLSCEQNLNHDAMYWYRQDPGQGLRLIYYSQIVNDFQKGDIAEGYSVSREKKESFPLTVTSAQKNPTAFYLCASSTRTSGSEQFFGPGTRLTVL.

The chain carries TRBV11-2 and TRBJ2-7; a possible D gene is TRBD2 (6 bases). The CDR3 totals 14 residues. CDR1 and CDR2 from the germline V gene are SGHAT and FQNNGV. Trimming pared 7 bases from V and 0 bases from J, leaving 13 bases between. Here the CDR3 reads CASNVGGDSYEQYF. CDR3 nucleotide sequence: TGTGCCAGCAACGTCGGAGGGGACTCCTACGAGCAGTACTTC. Full variable domain (outside the CDR3, taken from reference TRBV11-2 and TRBJ2-7): EAGVAQSPRYKIIEKRQSVAFWCNPISGHATLYWYQQILGQGPKLLIQFQNNGVVDDSQLPKDRFSAERLKGVDSTLKIQPAKLEDSAVYLCASNVGGDSYEQYFGPGTRLTVT.

This chain uses TRBV28 with TRBJ2-7, with D hard to call. Deletions cut 3 bases from V and 0 bases from J, with 6 bases between. The V gene's germline CDR1 is MDHEN and CDR2 SYDVKM. There are 13 residues in the CDR3. CDR3 amino acids: CASSLAGSYEQYF. The CDR3 DNA reads TGTGCCAGCAGTTTGGCAGGCTCCTACGAGCAGTACTTC.

The CDR3 nucleotides are TGTGCCAGCAGCTTAGAAGTAGCGGGGGAAAGCACAGATACGCAGTATTTT. This encodes CASSLEVAGESTDTQYF. The chain combines TRBV7-6 with TRBJ2-3; 9 nucleotides match TRBD2. The length of the CDR3 is 17 residues. V was pared by 1 base and J by 0 bases, with 5 bases of the junction left unmatched. Per the germline V gene, CDR1 is SGHVS and CDR2 is FNYEAQ.

The gene calls are TRBV19 and TRBJ2-1, with a possible D match to TRBD1 (5 bases). CDR1 and CDR2 (germline): LNHDA, SQIVND (reference sequence). There are 14 residues in the CDR3. The ends were cut back, 7 bases at V and 1 base at J, with 11 bases in the middle. This chain's CDR3 is CASTDRGSYNEQFF. The DNA of the CDR3 is TGTGCCAGTACCGATAGGGGATCCTACAATGAGCAGTTCTTC.

This clone was seen a handful of times. This chain links TRBV7-2 with TRBJ2-5; D is tentatively TRBD1 or TRBD2 (5 bases each). Trimming shortened V by 4 bases and J by 1 base, and 13 bases separated the two germline ends. The germline CDR1 and CDR2 sequences are SGHTA and FQGNSA. The CDR3 extends over 15 amino acids. CDR3 bases: TGTGCCAGCAGCTCCGGTGGGGGACCCCAAGAGACCCAGTACTTC. Protein product: CASSSGGGPQETQYF.

The V call is TRBV7-3, the J call TRBJ2-1, with a weak D call TRBD2 (6 bases). Germline assignment: CDR1 SGHTA and CDR2 FQGTGA. V was shortened by 3 bases and J by 0 bases, with 12 bases between the two germline ends. The CDR3 runs 16 residues. The CDR3 sequence: CASSFTSTSSYNEQFF. The CDR3, as DNA: TGTGCCAGCAGCTTTACTAGCACAAGCTCCTACAATGAGCAGTTCTTC.

The V and J genes are TRBV30 and TRBJ2-1, with D perhaps assigned TRBD1 or TRBD2 (6 bases each). The CDR3 spans 14 residues. Germline lookup yields CDR1 GTSNPN and CDR2 SVGIG (reference sequence). V was trimmed by 0 bases and J by 7 bases, leaving 13 bases between them. This CDR3 is CAWSVGGPRNEQFF. CDR3 nucleotides: TGTGCCTGGAGTGTAGGGGGGCCTCGGAATGAGCAGTTCTTC.

CDR3 in DNA: TGTGCCAGCTCTCAGGGAGCGGGCGAGAACTACGAGCAGTACTTC. This codes for CASSQGAGENYEQYF. The chain couples TRBV18 to TRBJ2-7, with a weak D call TRBD2 (6 bases). The CDR3 contains 15 residues. Germline CDR1 reads KGHSH; CDR2 reads LQKENI. V was shortened by 6 bases and J by 3 bases, with 18 bases between the two germline ends. The full variable domain, in which reference TRBV18 and TRBJ2-7 provide the parts outside the CDR3, is NAGVMQNPRHLVRRRGQEARLRCSPMKGHSHVYWYRQLPEEGLKFMVYLQKENIIDESGMPKERFSAEFPKEGPSILRIQQVVRGDSAAYFCASSQGAGENYEQYFGPGTRLTVT.

Only one count was recorded for this clone. The J gene is TRBJ2-1, the V gene TRBV10-2; D is possibly TRBD2 (6 bases). The V end lost 7 bases, the J end lost 2 bases, and 15 bases lay between the germline ends. Germline CDR1 WSHSY, CDR2 SAAADI. The CDR3 loop spans 15 amino acids. As DNA, the CDR3 is TGCGCCAGCAAACCAGCGGGTACTACCTACAATGAGCAGTTCTTC. It specifies CASKPAGTTYNEQFF.

This clone is a singleton in its sample. The V gene is TRBV5-1, the J gene TRBJ1-5; D perhaps matches TRBD1 (6 bases). This CDR3 has 14 residues. Per the germline V gene, CDR1 is SGHRS and CDR2 is YFSETQ. With 2 bases removed from V and 1 base from J, the gap between germline ends came to 7 bases. The CDR3 DNA reads as TGCGCCAGCAGCTTAGGACAGAGCAATCAGCCCCAGCATTTT. It codes for CASSLGQSNQPQHF.

The V gene is TRBV2, the J gene TRBJ1-2, with 7 bases fitting TRBD1. Trimming at V came to 6 bases and at J to 3 bases, leaving 13 bases not matched to a gene. Germline CDR1 and CDR2: SNHLY and FYNNEI. There are 16 residues in the CDR3. CDR3: CASSLSSGTVHYGYTF. CDR3 nucleotide sequence: TGTGCCAGCAGCTTAAGTTCCGGGACAGTCCACTATGGCTACACCTTC.

A remark on this clone: The same CDR3 is also encoded by other DNA sequences in this sample. The V gene is TRBV2, the J gene TRBJ2-1, with D possibly being TRBD2 (5 bases). This CDR3 has 13 residues. Per germline, CDR1 SNHLY and CDR2 FYNNEI. Between the trimmed V and J ends, which lost 4 bases and 5 bases, there was a span of 9 bases. In DNA, the CDR3 is TGTGCCAGCAGTGTCGGACTGAACAATGAGCAGTTCTTC. Translation gives CASSVGLNNEQFF.

The chain uses TRBV7-3 and TRBJ2-6; TRBD2 is a possible D gene (5 bases). There are 17 residues in the CDR3. Per the germline V gene, CDR1 is SGHTA and CDR2 is FQGTGA. The V gene lost 5 bases and the J gene lost 0 bases, with 14 bases spanning the gap. The CDR3 is CASSPRTFSSGANVLTF. CDR3 DNA sequence: TGTGCCAGCAGCCCCCGGACTTTCAGCTCTGGGGCCAACGTCCTGACTTTC. The whole variable domain, remainder taken from reference TRBV7-3 and TRBJ2-6, is GAGVSQTPSNKVTEKGKYVELRCDPISGHTALYWYRQSLGQGPEFLIYFQGTGAADDSGLPNDRFFAVRPEGSVSTLKIQRTERGDSAVYLCASSPRTFSSGANVLTFGAGSRLTVL.

The V gene is TRBV24-1, the J gene TRBJ1-5; the D gene is possibly TRBD1 (6 bases). Trimming took 3 bases from V and 4 from J, leaving 6 bases between them. Per germline, CDR1 KGHDR and CDR2 SFDVKD. The CDR3 consists of 13 residues. CDR3 coding DNA: TGTGCCACCAGTGATACAGGGAATCAGCCCCAGCATTTT. As protein: CATSDTGNQPQHF.

The genes are TRBV29-1 and TRBJ2-2; no clear D. CDR3 length: 13 residues. Trimming shortened V by 4 bases and J by 1 base, and 7 bases separated the two germline ends. Germline loops: CDR1 SQVTM, CDR2 ANQGSEA. In DNA, the CDR3 is TGCAGCGTTGCCCATTTGAACACCGGGGAGCTGTTTTTT. The encoded protein is CSVAHLNTGELFF.

The chain employs TRBV5-6 and TRBJ2-2; the D gene could be TRBD1 or TRBD2 (5 bases each). V lost 5 bases and J lost 0, with 11 bases in between. The length of the CDR3 is 15 residues. Germline lookup yields CDR1 SGHDT and CDR2 YYEEEE. The CDR3 coding sequence is TGTGCCAGCAGGACGGGACCGACGAACACCGGGGAGCTGTTTTTT. Amino acid sequence: CASRTGPTNTGELFF.

The CDR3 DNA is TGCGCCAGCAGCTCAAAAACCGGGACAGGGCAAGAGACCCAGTACTTC. It encodes CASSSKTGTGQETQYF. The rearrangement uses TRBV5-1 and TRBJ2-5; 9 positions match TRBD1. Germline-derived CDR1 and CDR2 are SGHRS and YFSETQ. CDR3 length equals 16 residues. Trimming cost V 3 bases and J 2 bases; bases outside gene matches: 8.

The rearrangement joins TRBV28 to TRBJ1-1; a weak D match, TRBD1 (6 bases). The CDR3 has 14 residues. Trimming cost V 3 bases and J 5 bases, with 13 bases left between them. From germline, CDR1 is MDHEN and CDR2 SYDVKM. This chain's CDR3 is CASSFWGATTEAFF. The DNA for the CDR3 is TGTGCCAGCAGTTTTTGGGGGGCAACAACTGAAGCTTTCTTT.